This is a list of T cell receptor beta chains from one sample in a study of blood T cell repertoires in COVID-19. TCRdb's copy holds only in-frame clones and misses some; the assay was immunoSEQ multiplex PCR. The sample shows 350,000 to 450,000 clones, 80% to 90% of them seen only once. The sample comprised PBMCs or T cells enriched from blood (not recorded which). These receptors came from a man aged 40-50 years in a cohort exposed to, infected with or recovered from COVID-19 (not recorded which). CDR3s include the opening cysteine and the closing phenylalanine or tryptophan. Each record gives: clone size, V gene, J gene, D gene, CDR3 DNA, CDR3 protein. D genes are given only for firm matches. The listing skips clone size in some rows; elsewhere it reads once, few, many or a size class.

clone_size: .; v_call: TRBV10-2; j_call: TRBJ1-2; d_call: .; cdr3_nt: TGCGCCAGCAGTGGCCATCTTCAGGGGAGCCATGGCTACACCTTC; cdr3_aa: CASSGHLQGSHGYTF
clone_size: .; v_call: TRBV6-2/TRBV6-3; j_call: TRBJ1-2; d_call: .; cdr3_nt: TGTGCCAGCAGTAAACCCCCAGGGCTCTATGGCTACACCTTC; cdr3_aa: CASSKPPGLYGYTF
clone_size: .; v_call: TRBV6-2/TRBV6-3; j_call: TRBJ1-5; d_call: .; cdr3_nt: TGTGCCAGCAGCCACCGAGGGTACGTGGGGAGTCAGCCCCAGCATTTT; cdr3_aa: CASSHRGYVGSQPQHF
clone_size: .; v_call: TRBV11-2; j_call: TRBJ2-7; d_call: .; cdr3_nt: TGTGCCAGCAGCTTAGGGGCAGGTTATTTCGACGAGCAGTACTTC; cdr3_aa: CASSLGAGYFDEQYF
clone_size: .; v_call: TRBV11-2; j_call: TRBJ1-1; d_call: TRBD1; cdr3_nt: TGTGCCAGCAGCCGTATGGCAGGGGGCCTGGGCACTGAAGCTTTCTTT; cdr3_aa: CASSRMAGGLGTEAFF
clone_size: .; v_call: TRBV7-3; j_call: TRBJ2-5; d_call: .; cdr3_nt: TGTGCCAGCAGCCCTGGGCTACGACAAGAGACCCAGTACTTC; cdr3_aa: CASSPGLRQETQYF
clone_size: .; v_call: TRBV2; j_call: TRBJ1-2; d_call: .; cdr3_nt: TGTGCCAGCAGGGGCGACAGCGATAGCTATGGCTACACCTTC; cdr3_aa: CASRGDSDSYGYTF
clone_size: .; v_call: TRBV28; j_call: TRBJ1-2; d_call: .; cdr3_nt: TGTGCCAGCAGTTTATGGAACGTGCCCGAAAGCGGCTACACCTTC; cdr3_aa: CASSLWNVPESGYTF
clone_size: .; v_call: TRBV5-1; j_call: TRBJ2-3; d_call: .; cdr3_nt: TGCGCCAGCGGACTGTATGATACGCAGTATTTT; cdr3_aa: CASGLYDTQYF
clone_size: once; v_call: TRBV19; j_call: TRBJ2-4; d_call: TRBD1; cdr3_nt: TGTGCCAGTAGTAAAGAGACCGGGACAGGGTCCAAAAACATTCAGTACTTC; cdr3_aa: CASSKETGTGSKNIQYF
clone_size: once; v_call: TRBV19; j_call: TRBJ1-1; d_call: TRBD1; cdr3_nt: TGTGCCAGTAGTAGGGACAGGATGAACACTGAAGCTTTCTTT; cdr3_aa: CASSRDRMNTEAFF
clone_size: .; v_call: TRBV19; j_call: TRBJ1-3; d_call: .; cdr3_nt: TGTGCCAGTAGTCCCCGCCAGTCTGGAAACACCATATATTTT; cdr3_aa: CASSPRQSGNTIYF
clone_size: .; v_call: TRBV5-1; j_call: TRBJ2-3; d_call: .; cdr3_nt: TGCGCCAGCAGCTTGGGGGCGCGTCTTAGCACAGATACGCAGTATTTT; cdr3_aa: CASSLGARLSTDTQYF
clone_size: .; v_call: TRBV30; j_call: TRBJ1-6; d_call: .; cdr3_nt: TGTGCCTGGAGTGTCGCAGGGGATTCACCCCTCCACTTT; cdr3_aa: CAWSVAGDSPLHF
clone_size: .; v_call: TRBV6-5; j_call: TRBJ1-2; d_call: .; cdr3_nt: TGTGCCAGCAGTAAACGGGACAGCTACACCTTC; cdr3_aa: CASSKRDSYTF
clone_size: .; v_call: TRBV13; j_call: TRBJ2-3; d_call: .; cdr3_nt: TGTGCCAGCAGCTTAACGGGGGTCGGCACAGATACGCAGTATTTT; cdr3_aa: CASSLTGVGTDTQYF
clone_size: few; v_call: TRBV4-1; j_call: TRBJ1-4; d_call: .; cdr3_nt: TGCGCCAGCAGCTTCTCGGTTGCAACTAATGAAAAACTGTTTTTT; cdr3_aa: CASSFSVATNEKLFF
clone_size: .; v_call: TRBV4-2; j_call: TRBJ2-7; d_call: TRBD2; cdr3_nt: TGTGCCAGCAGCCAAGTTTCCGGGACTATAAAATACGAGCAGTACTTC; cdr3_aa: CASSQVSGTIKYEQYF